Included here is one T cell receptor beta chain sequence, with context. The antigen is undetermined. These data are taken from a study of siplizumab effects on memory and regulatory T cells. The assay was immunoSEQ multiplex PCR, and TCRdb's table has in-frame clones only and misses some. The sample holds about 100,000 clones; about 94% are singletons and the top ten take less than 1.5%. Findings and caveats of the study: Greater diversity than memory cells seemed evident in naive T cells, which also appeared to be major alloresponse contributors. Under siplizumab, an average about 70% of mappable alloreactive CD4+ clones were Treg-derived, compared with around 25% in controls. The mapping of alloreactive clones to unstimulated subsets covered only a minor fraction of them.

Sample: non-Treg CD4+ T cells sorted from blood. The sequence derives from a human donor in good health.

The chain's CDR3 is CASSLDRVSYNEQFF. The CDR3, as DNA: TGTGCCAGCAGCTTAGATAGGGTATCCTACAATGAGCAGTTCTTC. The rearrangement links TRBV7-3 to TRBJ2-1; D unresolved. This CDR3 has 15 residues. Germline V CDR1 and CDR2: SGHTA, FQGTGA. V was shortened by 2 bases and J by 1 base, with 9 bases between the two germline ends.